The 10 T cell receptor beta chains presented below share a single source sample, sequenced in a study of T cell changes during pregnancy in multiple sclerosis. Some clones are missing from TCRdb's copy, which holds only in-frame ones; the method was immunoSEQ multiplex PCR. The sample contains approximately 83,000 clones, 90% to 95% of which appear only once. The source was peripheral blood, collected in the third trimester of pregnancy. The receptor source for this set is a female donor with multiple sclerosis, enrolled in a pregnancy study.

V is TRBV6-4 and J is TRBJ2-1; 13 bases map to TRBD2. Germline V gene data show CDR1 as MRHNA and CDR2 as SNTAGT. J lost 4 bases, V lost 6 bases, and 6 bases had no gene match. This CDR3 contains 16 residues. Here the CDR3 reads CASSGGTSGNYNEQFF. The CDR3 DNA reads TGTGCCAGCAGCGGTGGGACTAGCGGGAATTACAATGAGCAGTTCTTC.

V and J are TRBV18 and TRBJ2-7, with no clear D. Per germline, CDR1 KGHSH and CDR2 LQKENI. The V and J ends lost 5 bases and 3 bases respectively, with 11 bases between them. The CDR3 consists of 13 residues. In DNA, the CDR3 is TGTGCCAGCTCAACGGGTGTGCTCTACGAGCAGTACTTC. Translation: CASSTGVLYEQYF.

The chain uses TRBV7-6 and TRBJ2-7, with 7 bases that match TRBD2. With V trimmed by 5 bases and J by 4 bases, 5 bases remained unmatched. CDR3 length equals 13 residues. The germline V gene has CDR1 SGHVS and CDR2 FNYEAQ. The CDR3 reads CASSPGGGYEQYF. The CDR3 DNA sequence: TGTGCCAGCAGCCCTGGGGGGGGGTACGAGCAGTACTTC.

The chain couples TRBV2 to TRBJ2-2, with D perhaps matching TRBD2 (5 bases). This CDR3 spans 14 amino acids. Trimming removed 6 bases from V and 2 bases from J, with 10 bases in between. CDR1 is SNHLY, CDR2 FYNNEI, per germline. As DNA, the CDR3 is TGTGCCAGCAGGAGGACTGTAAACACCGGGGAGCTGTTTTTT. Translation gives CASRRTVNTGELFF.

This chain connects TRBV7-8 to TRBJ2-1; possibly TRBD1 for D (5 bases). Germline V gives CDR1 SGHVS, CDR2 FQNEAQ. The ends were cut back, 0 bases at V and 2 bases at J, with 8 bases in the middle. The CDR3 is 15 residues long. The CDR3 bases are TGTGCCAGCAGCTTAGCGGGGCCCGCCTACAATGAGCAGTTCTTC. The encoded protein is CASSLAGPAYNEQFF. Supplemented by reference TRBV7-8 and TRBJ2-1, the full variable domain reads GAGVSQSPRYKVAKRGQDVALRCDPISGHVSLFWYQQALGQGPEFLTYFQNEAQLDKSGLPSDRFFAERPEGSVSTLKIQRTQQEDSAVYLCASSLAGPAYNEQFFGPGTRLTVL.

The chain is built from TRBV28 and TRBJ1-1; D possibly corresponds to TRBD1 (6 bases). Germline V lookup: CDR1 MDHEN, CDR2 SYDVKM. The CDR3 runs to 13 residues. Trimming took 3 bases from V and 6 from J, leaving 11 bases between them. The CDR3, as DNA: TGTGCCAGCAGTTTGGCAGGGGACCCTGAAGCTTTCTTT. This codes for CASSLAGDPEAFF.

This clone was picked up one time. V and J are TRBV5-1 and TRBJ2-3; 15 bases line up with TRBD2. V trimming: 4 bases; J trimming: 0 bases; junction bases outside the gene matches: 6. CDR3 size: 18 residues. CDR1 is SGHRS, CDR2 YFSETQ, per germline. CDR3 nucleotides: TGCGCCAGCAGCCCCGGACTAGCGGGAGGGTCGAGCACAGATACGCAGTATTTT. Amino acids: CASSPGLAGGSSTDTQYF.

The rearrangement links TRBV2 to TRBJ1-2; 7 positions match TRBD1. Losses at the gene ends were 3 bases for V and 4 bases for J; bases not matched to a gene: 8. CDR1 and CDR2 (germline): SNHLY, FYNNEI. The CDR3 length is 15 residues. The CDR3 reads CASSDGLDRSYGYTF. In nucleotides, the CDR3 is TGTGCCAGCAGTGATGGGTTGGACAGGAGCTATGGCTACACCTTC.

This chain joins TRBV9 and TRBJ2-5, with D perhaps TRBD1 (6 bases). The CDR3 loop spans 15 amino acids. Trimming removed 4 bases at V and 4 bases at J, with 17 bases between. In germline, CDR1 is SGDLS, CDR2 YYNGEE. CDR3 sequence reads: CASSNSPQGRETQYF. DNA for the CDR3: TGTGCCAGCAGCAACTCTCCACAGGGAAGAGAGACCCAGTACTTC.

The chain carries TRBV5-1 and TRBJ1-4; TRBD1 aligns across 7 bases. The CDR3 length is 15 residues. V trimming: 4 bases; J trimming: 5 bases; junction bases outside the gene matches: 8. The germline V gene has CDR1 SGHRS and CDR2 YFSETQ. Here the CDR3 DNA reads TGCGCCAGCAGCCCCAACAGGGGTTCAAATGAAAAACTGTTTTTT. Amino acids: CASSPNRGSNEKLFF.